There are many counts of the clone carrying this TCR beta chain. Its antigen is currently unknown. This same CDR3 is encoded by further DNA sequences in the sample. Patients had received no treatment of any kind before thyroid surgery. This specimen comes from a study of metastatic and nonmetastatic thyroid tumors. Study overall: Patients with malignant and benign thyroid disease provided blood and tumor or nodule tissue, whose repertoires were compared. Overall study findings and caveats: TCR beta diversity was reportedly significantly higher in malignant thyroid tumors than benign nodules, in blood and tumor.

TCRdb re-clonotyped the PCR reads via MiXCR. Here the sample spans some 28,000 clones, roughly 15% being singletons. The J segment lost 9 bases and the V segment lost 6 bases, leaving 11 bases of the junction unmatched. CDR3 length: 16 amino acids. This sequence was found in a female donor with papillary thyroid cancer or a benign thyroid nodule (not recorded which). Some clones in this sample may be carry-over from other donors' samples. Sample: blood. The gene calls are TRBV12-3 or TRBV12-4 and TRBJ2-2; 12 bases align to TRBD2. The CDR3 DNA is TGTGCCAGCAGCGAAACTAGCGGGAGGAGAGGAAGGGAGCTGTTTTTT. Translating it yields CASSETSGRRGRELFF.